These 11 T cell receptor beta chains originate from one sample sequenced in a study of T cells after yellow fever vaccination. TCRdb recomputed calls from the 5' RACE reads with MiXCR, one row per CDR3 protein. This sample has 450,000 to 550,000 distinct CDR3 sequences, with 20% to 25% found just once. Sample: PBMCs, taken about 21 days after the first yellow fever vaccination. These receptor sequences come from a man between 18 and 35 years old who received the YFV17D yellow fever vaccine.

This clonotype was seen a handful of times. V usage is TRBV6-1 and J usage is TRBJ1-5; 8 nucleotides line up with TRBD1. The CDR3 has 17 amino acids. The J segment lost 4 bases and the V segment lost 1 base, leaving 9 bases of the junction unmatched. CDR1 is MNHNS and CDR2 is SASEGT in the germline V gene. The CDR3 loop is CASSEGGYRGDNQPQHF. The CDR3 coding sequence is TGTGCCAGCAGTGAAGGTGGTTACAGGGGGGATAATCAGCCCCAGCATTTT.

The J gene is TRBJ1-4, the V gene TRBV7-6; TRBD1 might be the D (5 bases). Trimming removed 5 bases at V and 7 bases at J, with 17 bases between. The CDR3 contains 15 residues. Germline V gene data show CDR1 as SGHVS and CDR2 as FNYEAQ. As DNA, the CDR3 is TGTGCCAGCAGCCCTGGGGGTGAGGCTGGTGAAAAACTGTTTTTT. Translation: CASSPGGEAGEKLFF.

There are a few counts of this clonotype. The chain carries TRBV12-3 or TRBV12-4 and TRBJ2-3, with D uncertain. Trimming pared 7 bases from V and 4 bases from J, leaving 9 bases between. This CDR3 is 12 amino acids long. The CDR3 nucleotides read TGTGCCAGCACCCCCAGTCCAGATACGCAGTATTTT. Protein product: CASTPSPDTQYF.

This chain links TRBV7-2 with TRBJ2-6, with 8 positions matching TRBD1. This CDR3 comprises 16 residues. Germline CDR1 SGHTA, CDR2 FQGNSA. With 2 bases clipped from V and 3 bases from J, the junction kept 3 bases outside the gene matches. The CDR3 DNA reads TGTGCCAGCAGCTTACAGGGGGCTAGTGGGGCCAACGTCCTGACTTTC. Translated, it gives CASSLQGASGANVLTF.

This chain links TRBV7-2 with TRBJ1-2; no clear D. Per the germline V gene, CDR1 is SGHTA and CDR2 is FQGNSA. The CDR3 spans 14 residues. Trimming took 3 bases from V and 8 from J, leaving 16 bases between them. CDR3 nucleotide sequence: TGTGCCAGCAGCTTGATTTTAGGGTCCCCCGGCTACACCTTC. This codes for CASSLILGSPGYTF.

In this sample, this clonotype turned up a few times. This chain links TRBV10-3 with TRBJ2-1; no definite D call. V lost 0 bases to trimming and J lost 0 bases, with 3 bases between them. The CDR3 runs 14 residues. Germline values: CDR1 ENHRY, CDR2 SYGVKD. DNA of the CDR3: TGTGCCATCAGTGAGTCGGGCTCCTACAATGAGCAGTTCTTC. This codes for CAISESGSYNEQFF.

This clonotype was found many times. This sequence joins TRBV28 and TRBJ1-2; no clear D. From germline, CDR1 is MDHEN and CDR2 SYDVKM. This CDR3 has 13 residues. V lost 1 base and J lost 6, with 9 bases in between. The CDR3 protein is CASSLSNADGYTF. CDR3 DNA sequence: TGTGCCAGCAGTTTATCGAATGCGGATGGCTACACCTTC.

The chain uses TRBV7-9 and TRBJ1-2; D is ambiguous. V was shortened by 2 bases and J by 0 bases, with 13 bases between the two germline ends. The CDR3 totals 16 residues. Germline values: CDR1 SEHNR, CDR2 FQNEAQ (reference sequence). The CDR3 DNA reads as TGTGCCAGCAGCTTATCCACACCCCTTACTAACTATGGCTACACCTTC. This codes for CASSLSTPLTNYGYTF.

The chain recombines TRBV10-3 with TRBJ1-5; perhaps TRBD1 as D (6 bases). The CDR3 covers 13 residues. Germline V gene lookup returns CDR1 ENHRY and CDR2 SYGVKD. Trimming shortened V by 6 bases and J by 4 bases, and 10 bases separated the two germline ends. The CDR3: CAIRGDINQPQHF. The CDR3, as DNA: TGTGCCATCAGAGGGGACATAAATCAGCCCCAGCATTTT.

This clonotype appeared many times. The chain combines TRBV4-1 with TRBJ2-5; no firm D call. The CDR3 extends over 13 amino acids. Trimming took 2 bases from V and 5 from J, leaving 9 bases between them. Germline V CDR1 and CDR2: MGHRA, YSYEKL. The CDR3, as DNA: TGCGCCAGCAGCCAAACCTCCGGTGAGACCCAGTACTTC. Its translation: CASSQTSGETQYF.

The V gene is TRBV4-3, the J gene TRBJ2-5, with 7 bases aligning to TRBD2. Germline CDR1 reads LGHNA; CDR2 reads YSLEER. The CDR3 contains 16 residues. V was pared by 4 bases and J by 4 bases, with 12 bases of the junction left unmatched. This CDR3 is CASSRSDGGMGETQYF. CDR3 bases: TGCGCCAGCAGCCGGTCCGACGGGGGGATGGGAGAGACCCAGTACTTC.